The 27 T cell receptor beta chains below come from one sample, sequenced in a study of T cells after yellow fever vaccination. In TCRdb, the 5' RACE reads were re-called with MiXCR into one record per CDR3 protein. Here the sample spans some 670,000 distinct CDR3 sequences, around an eighth being singletons. Sequencing used PBMCs, obtained on the day of the yellow fever booster vaccination. The receptors here all came from a man aged 25 to 40 who received the YFV17D yellow fever vaccine.

This chain uses TRBV2 with TRBJ2-7, with D tentatively TRBD1 (6 bases). Germline V lookup: CDR1 SNHLY, CDR2 FYNNEI. The CDR3 extends over 14 amino acids. V was clipped by 10 bases and J by 5 bases, with 21 bases between them. The CDR3 DNA reads TGTGCCACAACTACAGGGCTCGCCATGGACGAGCAGTACTTC. Protein sequence: CATTTGLAMDEQYF.

This sequence joins TRBV7-2 and TRBJ1-3; D ambiguous. Germline V gene data show CDR1 as SGHTA and CDR2 as FQGNSA. The CDR3 totals 13 residues. V was cut by 3 bases and J by 10 bases, with 13 bases left in between. CDR3 bases: TGTGCCAGCAGCTTTGGTAGAAAGGGTACCATATATTTT. It codes for CASSFGRKGTIYF. Using reference TRBV7-2 and TRBJ1-3 for the parts outside the CDR3, the full variable domain is GAGVSQSPSNKVTEKGKDVELRCDPISGHTALYWYRQSLGQGLEFLIYFQGNSAPDKSGLPSDRFSAERTGGSVSTLTIQRTQQEDSAVYLCASSFGRKGTIYFGEGSWLTVV.

The V call is TRBV7-9, the J call TRBJ1-3; D gene ambiguous. Germline loops: CDR1 SEHNR, CDR2 FQNEAQ (reference sequence). This CDR3 has 15 amino acids. Trimming pared 6 bases from V and 4 bases from J, leaving 16 bases between. The CDR3 loop is CASRPPPREGNTIYF. DNA of the CDR3: TGTGCCAGCAGACCCCCCCCGCGAGAGGGAAACACCATATATTTT. The variable domain in full, completed from reference TRBV7-9 and TRBJ1-3, reads DTGVSQNPRHKITKRGQNVTFRCDPISEHNRLYWYRQTLGQGPEFLTYFQNEAQLEKSRLLSDRFSAERPKGSFSTLEIQRTEQGDSAMYLCASRPPPREGNTIYFGEGSWLTVV.

The chain carries TRBV5-1 and TRBJ2-1; 9 bases fit TRBD1. This CDR3 is built from 12 residues. Germline V lookup: CDR1 SGHRS, CDR2 YFSETQ. V lost 7 bases and J lost 4; bases outside the gene matches: 0. CDR3 sequence: CASGQGYNEQFF. The DNA for the CDR3 is TGCGCCAGCGGACAGGGGTACAATGAGCAGTTCTTC.

The rearrangement joins TRBV14 to TRBJ1-4; D might be TRBD1 (5 bases). The CDR3 extends over 12 amino acids. V dropped 8 bases and J dropped 8 bases, with 12 bases sitting between them. The V gene's germline CDR1 is SGHDN and CDR2 FVKESK. Here the CDR3 DNA reads TGTGCCAGCGCGGGACCCGGGGAAAAACTGTTTTTT. Protein sequence: CASAGPGEKLFF.

In its sample, this clonotype was seen a few times. The CDR3 region is CASSIGDRVEAFF. The CDR3 DNA reads TGCGCCAGCAGCATTGGGGACAGGGTAGAAGCTTTCTTT. The gene calls are TRBV5-1 and TRBJ1-1; 9 bases line up with TRBD1. Unmatched junction bases numbered 6, after V lost 4 bases and J lost 8 bases. The length of the CDR3 is 13 residues. Germline-derived CDR1 and CDR2 are SGHRS and YFSETQ.

This sequence joins TRBV7-9 and TRBJ1-2; D not certain. V dropped 6 bases and J dropped 4 bases, with 12 bases sitting between them. CDR3 length equals 13 residues. The germline CDR1 and CDR2 sequences are SEHNR and FQNEAQ (reference sequence). The CDR3 DNA sequence: TGTGCCAGCAGGAAAGGAGGTGGCTATGGCTACACCTTC. This sequence encodes CASRKGGGYGYTF.

This clonotype was counted ten times or more. V and J are TRBV7-8 and TRBJ1-5, with D uncertain. V lost 5 bases to trimming and J lost 4 bases, with 15 bases between them. Germline V gene data show CDR1 as SGHVS and CDR2 as FQNEAQ. This CDR3 contains 15 residues. CDR3: CASSPLGDGNQPQHF. CDR3 DNA: TGTGCCAGCAGCCCGCTCGGGGATGGGAATCAGCCCCAGCATTTT.

This clonotype was seen a few times. The chain recombines TRBV18 with TRBJ2-1, with 13 bases lining up with TRBD2. The CDR3 is 17 residues long. Germline assignment: CDR1 KGHSH and CDR2 LQKENI. V was pared by 3 bases and J by 5 bases, with 7 bases of the junction left unmatched. CDR3 loop: CASSPGLAGVGHNEQFF. CDR3 in DNA: TGTGCCAGCTCACCTGGACTAGCGGGAGTAGGGCACAATGAGCAGTTCTTC.

This clonotype was observed a few times. The chain couples TRBV7-2 to TRBJ2-1, with D possibly being TRBD2 (6 bases). CDR3 size: 15 residues. Germline V CDR1 and CDR2: SGHTA, FQGNSA. V lost 6 bases and J 2 bases, leaving 14 bases between the germline ends. The CDR3 DNA reads as TGTGCCAGCAGGAGAGCGGGTCAGACCTACAATGAGCAGTTCTTC. This translates into CASRRAGQTYNEQFF. The variable domain in full, with the rest retrieved from reference TRBV7-2 and TRBJ2-1, is GAGVSQSPSNKVTEKGKDVELRCDPISGHTALYWYRQSLGQGLEFLIYFQGNSAPDKSGLPSDRFSAERTGGSVSTLTIQRTQQEDSAVYLCASRRAGQTYNEQFFGPGTRLTVL.

The chain uses TRBV28 and TRBJ2-1; 9 bases align to TRBD2. The CDR3 totals 15 residues. CDR1 MDHEN and CDR2 SYDVKM come from the germline V gene. With 7 bases clipped from V and 4 bases from J, the junction kept 8 bases outside the gene matches. CDR3 residues: CASIPPSGVYNEQFF. CDR3 in DNA: TGTGCCAGCATCCCGCCTAGCGGGGTTTACAATGAGCAGTTCTTC.

This clonotype was counted only a few times. The chain recombines TRBV4-2 with TRBJ2-5; 14 positions agree with TRBD2. With V trimmed by 0 bases and J by 6 bases, 9 bases remained unmatched. Germline lookup yields CDR1 LGHNA and CDR2 YNFKEQ. This CDR3 region has 18 residues. The CDR3 nucleotides read TGTGCCAGCAGCCAAGAAGGGACTAGCGGGAGCGGGAGCAAGACCCAGTACTTC. Translation gives CASSQEGTSGSGSKTQYF.

This clonotype was found many times. V is TRBV6-5 and J is TRBJ2-1, with 10 nucleotides matching TRBD1. After removal of 2 bases from V and 12 bases from J, the junction contained 7 bases not matched to a gene. The CDR3 covers 14 residues. The germline V gene encodes CDR1 MNHEY and CDR2 SVGAGI. CDR3 sequence reads: CASSYRDRGSGQFF. The CDR3 DNA is TGTGCCAGCAGTTACCGGGACAGGGGTTCGGGGCAGTTCTTC.

In its sample, this clonotype was seen a few times. Here the CDR3 reads CASSRTSGGGYNEQFF. Here the CDR3 DNA reads TGCGCCAGCAGCAGGACTAGCGGAGGAGGGTACAATGAGCAGTTCTTC. V usage is TRBV5-1 and J usage is TRBJ2-1; 10 nucleotides match TRBD2. V shed 4 bases and J 4 bases; nucleotides not matched to a gene: 8. CDR3 length: 16 amino acids. The germline V gene has CDR1 SGHRS and CDR2 YFSETQ.

The rearrangement links TRBV28 to TRBJ1-6, with D unclear. The CDR3 is 15 amino acids. CDR1 is MDHEN and CDR2 is SYDVKM in the germline V gene. The V and J ends lost 3 bases and 6 bases respectively, with 12 bases between them. The CDR3: CASSLIGLSNSPLHF. CDR3 nucleotide sequence: TGTGCCAGCAGTTTGATCGGGCTATCTAATTCACCCCTCCACTTT.

The rearrangement uses TRBV20-1 and TRBJ2-7, with D possibly TRBD1 on 5 matching bases. CDR1 and CDR2 (germline): DFQATT, SNEGSKA (reference sequence). The V gene lost 5 bases and the J gene lost 2 bases, with 13 bases spanning the gap. The CDR3 length is 13 residues. In DNA form, the CDR3 reads TGCAGTGCTTCGACAGTGAACCCCTACGAGCAGTACTTC. Translated, it gives CSASTVNPYEQYF.

The chain combines TRBV20-1 with TRBJ2-5; D uncertain. This CDR3 has 14 residues. From germline, CDR1 is DFQATT and CDR2 SNEGSKA (reference sequence). The V gene lost 3 bases and the J gene lost 0 bases, with 11 bases spanning the gap. The CDR3 here is CSASRPQNQETQYF. The CDR3 DNA sequence: TGCAGTGCTAGTCGCCCGCAGAACCAAGAGACCCAGTACTTC.

This sequence joins TRBV20-1 and TRBJ2-3; unclear D gene. This CDR3 region has 11 residues. The V end was cut by 2 bases, the J end by 6 bases, with 6 bases between. CDR1 DFQATT and CDR2 SNEGSKA come from the germline V gene (reference sequence). CDR3 bases: TGCAGTGCTAGAATGGCGGATACGCAGTATTTT. This gives the protein CSARMADTQYF.

This clonotype was seen at least ten times. The chain has TRBV4-3 and TRBJ2-1, with D maybe TRBD2 (6 bases). CDR3 size: 15 residues. Trimming took off 4 bases at V and 4 bases at J, with 14 bases between the two ends. The germline V gene has CDR1 LGHNA and CDR2 YSLEER. The CDR3 DNA sequence: TGCGCCAGCAGCCTTTCGGGCGGGACTTACAATGAGCAGTTCTTC. It is translated as CASSLSGGTYNEQFF.

The chain recombines TRBV28 with TRBJ2-2; TRBD2 matches 11 bases. The V and J ends lost 10 bases and 11 bases, in that order; junction bases with no gene match: 15. The germline gives CDR1 MDHEN, CDR2 SYDVKM. This CDR3 is built from 15 residues. Written as DNA, the CDR3 is TGTGCCACACGAATCAGGGCTAGCGGGGGGAGTGAGCTGTTTTTT. Protein product: CATRIRASGGSELFF.

J is TRBJ2-1 and V is TRBV7-9, with D possibly being TRBD1 or TRBD2 (5 bases each). Trimming removed 5 bases from V and 7 bases from J, with 18 bases in between. The CDR3 contains 15 residues. Germline V gives CDR1 SEHNR, CDR2 FQNEAQ (reference sequence). CDR3 sequence reads: CASSAPGPAPNEQFF. As DNA, the CDR3 is TGTGCCAGCAGCGCGCCGGGACCAGCGCCTAATGAGCAGTTCTTC.

This rearrangement joins TRBV20-1 to TRBJ2-1; unclear D gene. Germline V gene sequence: CDR1 DFQATT, CDR2 SNEGSKA (reference sequence). V lost 6 bases and J 6 bases, leaving 12 bases between the germline ends. The CDR3 sequence is 12 residues long. Written as DNA, the CDR3 is TGCAGTGCCCCCTCAGGCCTCAATGAGCAGTTCTTC. Encoded protein: CSAPSGLNEQFF.

This clonotype appeared a few times. The genes are TRBV14 and TRBJ2-5; 10 bases align to TRBD2. J was trimmed by 5 bases and V by 6 bases; bases with no gene match: 9. Germline V lookup: CDR1 SGHDN, CDR2 FVKESK. CDR3 size: 15 residues. CDR3 sequence: CASSYLAGVAETQYF. Here the CDR3 DNA reads TGTGCCAGCAGTTACCTAGCGGGAGTCGCCGAGACCCAGTACTTC.

This clonotype was seen ten or more times. V gene TRBV18 combines with J gene TRBJ2-1, with D possibly matching TRBD2 (5 bases). Trimming pared 5 bases from V and 9 bases from J, leaving 23 bases between. The germline V gene has CDR1 KGHSH and CDR2 LQKENI. This CDR3 comprises 16 residues. CDR3 in DNA: TGTGCCAGCTCAAAGCGGAGTCCCAATGTAGATGGTGAGCAGTTCTTC. It encodes CASSKRSPNVDGEQFF.

The J gene is TRBJ1-4, the V gene TRBV27; no reliable D call. V shed 8 bases and J shed 0 bases, with 13 bases lying between them. Germline-derived CDR1 and CDR2 are MNHEY and SMNVEV (reference sequence). The CDR3 has 15 amino acids. The CDR3 DNA follows: TGTGCCAGCTGGTCGGCGAGTGCAACTAATGAAAAACTGTTTTTT. Protein: CASWSASATNEKLFF.

This clonotype came up a few times. The chain couples TRBV27 to TRBJ2-1; D remains ambiguous. V was shortened by 1 base and J by 5 bases, with 6 bases between the two germline ends. The CDR3 is 13 residues long. Germline CDR1 is MNHEY and CDR2 is SMNVEV (reference sequence). In DNA, the CDR3 is TGTGCCAGCAGTTTATACCTAAACAATGAGCAGTTCTTC. Its protein is CASSLYLNNEQFF.

The V gene is TRBV30, the J gene TRBJ2-1; 7 positions match TRBD2. The CDR3 totals 13 residues. Looked up from germline, CDR1 is GTSNPN and CDR2 is SVGIG (reference sequence). Trimming took 5 bases from V and 4 from J; bases not matched to a gene: 5. The CDR3 DNA follows: TGTGCCTGGTCGGGAGGAGAATACAATGAGCAGTTCTTC. Its protein is CAWSGGEYNEQFF.